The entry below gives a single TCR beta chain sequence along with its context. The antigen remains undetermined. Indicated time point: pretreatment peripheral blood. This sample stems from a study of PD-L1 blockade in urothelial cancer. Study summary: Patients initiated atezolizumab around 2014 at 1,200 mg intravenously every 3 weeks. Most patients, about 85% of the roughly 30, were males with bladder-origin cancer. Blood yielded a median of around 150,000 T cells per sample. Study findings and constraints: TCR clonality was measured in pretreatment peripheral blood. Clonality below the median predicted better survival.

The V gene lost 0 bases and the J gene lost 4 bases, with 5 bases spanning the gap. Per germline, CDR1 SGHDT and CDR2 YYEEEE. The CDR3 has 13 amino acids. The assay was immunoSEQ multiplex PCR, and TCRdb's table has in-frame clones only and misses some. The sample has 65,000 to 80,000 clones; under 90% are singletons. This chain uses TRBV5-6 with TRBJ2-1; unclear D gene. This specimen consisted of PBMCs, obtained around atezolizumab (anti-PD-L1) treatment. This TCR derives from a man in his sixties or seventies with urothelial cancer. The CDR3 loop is CASSLVLYNEQFF. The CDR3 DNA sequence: TGTGCCAGCAGCTTGGTTCTTTACAATGAGCAGTTCTTC.